This T cell receptor (beta chain) came from a study of shared clonotypes between healthy human individuals. Study-level findings and limits: Among the subsets, naive ones generally showed larger estimated richness than memory ones. Specimens sampled were limited to blood, with tissue repertoires likely differing. Compared with clonotypes that all four donors shared, non-shared clonotypes had lower generation probabilities. Having only a few donors restricted how much genetic and exposure-history diversity was captured.

The naive CD8 subset, CD45RO-negative cells positively selected for CCR7, excluded terminally differentiated effector memory CD45RA+ cells. V lost 6 bases and J lost 6, with 12 bases in between. Germline V gives CDR1 MNHNY, CDR2 SVGAGI (reference sequence). The CDR3 extends over 12 amino acids. Of note for this clone: Its target is unknown.

Produced via immunoSEQ multiplex PCR; TCRdb's table is partial and in-frame only. The table lists about 590,000 clones, 95% of them singletons. The J gene is TRBJ2-7, the V gene TRBV6-6; D is unresolved. The sequencing input was naive CD8+ T cells sorted from blood. This sequence was found in a woman in her twenties or thirties in good health. The CDR3 spells CASRYPSGEQYF. The CDR3 DNA follows: TGTGCCAGCAGGTACCCCTCTGGCGAGCAGTACTTC.